Shown below are 23 T cell receptor beta chains from a single sample sequenced in a study of CD8 T cells in Susac syndrome. The RNA, about 0.5 to 1 ug, was put through reverse transcription using random hexamers. TCRdb recomputed calls from the immunoSEQ multiplex PCR reads with MiXCR, one row per CDR3 protein. The sample lists around 200,000 distinct CDR3 sequences; roughly 95% were seen once. The specimen was CD4+ T cells from PBMCs. All receptors come from a human donor in good health.

Written as DNA, the CDR3 is TGTGCCAGCAGCCCCCCGGGACTAGCGGGAGGTTCCTACAATGAGCAGTTCTTC. Its protein product is CASSPPGLAGGSYNEQFF. V gene TRBV9 combines with J gene TRBJ2-1, with TRBD2 matching 15 bases. This CDR3 spans 18 amino acids. Per the germline V gene, CDR1 is SGDLS and CDR2 is YYNGEE. V lost 4 bases to trimming and J lost 1 base; unmatched junction nucleotides: 6.

This chain connects TRBV5-1 to TRBJ2-3; perhaps D is TRBD1 or TRBD2 (6 bases each). Germline-derived CDR1 and CDR2 are SGHRS and YFSETQ. V lost 4 bases and J 10 bases, leaving 16 bases between the germline ends. The CDR3 spans 13 residues. In DNA form, the CDR3 reads TGCGCCAGCAGCCCGGAGGGACATCAAGCGCAGTATTTT. Protein: CASSPEGHQAQYF.

V is TRBV20-1 and J is TRBJ2-7, with D unresolved. This CDR3 has 13 amino acids. Trimming cost V 5 bases and J 7 bases, with 18 bases left between them. Germline CDR1 DFQATT, CDR2 SNEGSKA (reference sequence). The chain's CDR3 is CSAGSRHDGEQYF. CDR3 DNA sequence: TGCAGTGCTGGTTCCCGGCACGACGGGGAGCAGTACTTC.

The chain joins TRBV15 to TRBJ2-1; TRBD2 matches 8 bases. V was clipped by 0 bases and J by 1 base; unmatched bases: 5. From germline, CDR1 is LNHNV and CDR2 YYDKDF (reference sequence). CDR3 length: 17 amino acids. The CDR3 nucleotides read TGTGCCACCAGCAGAGATGTAGCGGGGCGATCCTACAATGAGCAGTTCTTC. It codes for CATSRDVAGRSYNEQFF.

The chain has TRBV5-1 and TRBJ1-1; perhaps TRBD1 as D (6 bases). Germline CDR1 and CDR2: SGHRS and YFSETQ. This CDR3 region has 15 residues. Deletions cut 0 bases from V and 5 bases from J, with 14 bases between. Written as DNA, the CDR3 is TGCGCCAGCAGCTTGGTCGGGACAAGCGCAACTGAAGCTTTCTTT. Amino acids: CASSLVGTSATEAFF.

This clonotype has a single count. The gene calls are TRBV3-1 and TRBJ1-1, with D possibly matching TRBD1 (5 bases). The CDR3 totals 14 residues. The germline CDR1 and CDR2 sequences are LGHDT and YNNKEL (reference sequence). The germline V and J ends were trimmed by 0 bases and 13 bases, with 18 bases remaining between them. DNA of the CDR3: TGTGCCAGCAGCCAAGATCCCCAGGGACGGGGAGGTTTCTTT. It encodes CASSQDPQGRGGFF.

The CDR3 region is CAWSTLGQGVTEAFF. The CDR3 region has the DNA TGTGCCTGGAGTACCCTAGGACAGGGGGTCACTGAAGCTTTCTTT. The chain uses TRBV30 and TRBJ1-1; 10 nucleotides align to TRBD1. This CDR3 is built from 15 residues. V dropped 2 bases and J dropped 4; count of bases not matched to a gene: 7. CDR1 is GTSNPN and CDR2 is SVGIG in the germline V gene (reference sequence).

CDR3 nucleotides: TGTGCCAGCAGCTTAAGAGGCTACCACAATGAGCAGTTCTTC. Translating gives CASSLRGYHNEQFF. The chain uses TRBV7-2 and TRBJ2-1, with unresolved D. This CDR3 has 14 amino acids. Germline V CDR1 and CDR2: SGHTA, FQGNSA. Trimming left V 2 bases short and J 5 bases short, with 10 bases between.

J is TRBJ1-2 and V is TRBV25-1, with 7 bases fitting TRBD1. The CDR3 consists of 14 residues. Germline CDR1 is MGHDK and CDR2 is SYGVNS. V gave up 2 bases and J gave up 2 bases; unmatched junction bases: 2. This CDR3 reads CASSEDRENYGYTF. The CDR3 DNA follows: TGTGCCAGCAGTGAAGACAGGGAGAACTATGGCTACACCTTC.

This chain uses TRBV9 with TRBJ2-7; possible D gene TRBD1, 6 bases. The germline V gene has CDR1 SGDLS and CDR2 YYNGEE. The CDR3 has 13 residues. V was shortened by 3 bases and J by 1 base, with 8 bases between the two germline ends. As DNA, the CDR3 is TGTGCCAGCAGCGGGGGACAATCCTACGAGCAGTACTTC. Translation gives CASSGGQSYEQYF.

This rearrangement joins TRBV3-1 to TRBJ1-4; 8 bases fit TRBD1. Germline loops: CDR1 LGHDT, CDR2 YNNKEL (reference sequence). This CDR3 has 15 residues. The junction had 5 bases not matched to a gene; V was cut back by 3 bases and J by 5 bases. CDR3 sequence reads: CASSHYRTGNEKLFF. The DNA of the CDR3 is TGTGCCAGCAGCCACTATAGGACAGGGAATGAAAAACTGTTTTTT. Filled out from reference TRBV3-1 and TRBJ1-4, the complete variable domain reads DTAVSQTPKYLVTQMGNDKSIKCEQNLGHDTMYWYKQDSKKFLKIMFSYNNKELIINETVPNRFSPKSPDKAHLNLHINSLELGDSAVYFCASSHYRTGNEKLFFGSGTQLSVL.

V gene TRBV29-1 combines with J gene TRBJ1-2; D unresolved. Germline assignment: CDR1 SQVTM and CDR2 ANQGSEA. This CDR3 comprises 14 residues. V was clipped by 2 bases and J by 0 bases, with 10 bases between them. CDR3 sequence (DNA): TGCAGCGTTGAACGGCAGTTAACTAACTATGGCTACACCTTC. Translating gives CSVERQLTNYGYTF.

V is TRBV7-2 and J is TRBJ2-4; possible D gene TRBD1, 5 bases. The CDR3 is made up of 12 amino acids. V was cut by 6 bases and J by 13 bases, with 16 bases left in between. Germline V CDR1 and CDR2: SGHTA, FQGNSA. The CDR3 DNA is TGTGCCAGCAGTCAGGGTCCGACCCCGCAGTACTTC. This gives the protein CASSQGPTPQYF.

The chain is built from TRBV2 and TRBJ2-6, with no clear D. The CDR3 sequence is 15 residues long. V gave up 3 bases and J gave up 0 bases, with 6 bases separating them. Germline V gene lookup returns CDR1 SNHLY and CDR2 FYNNEI. Written as DNA, the CDR3 is TGTGCCAGCAGTGATCGAGTCTCTGGGGCCAACGTCCTGACTTTC. This gives the protein CASSDRVSGANVLTF.

The chain links TRBV27 to TRBJ2-2; D is ambiguous. Per the germline V gene, CDR1 is MNHEY and CDR2 is SMNVEV (reference sequence). CDR3 size: 14 residues. The V end was cut by 3 bases, the J end by 5 bases, with 10 bases between. CDR3 nucleotide sequence: TGTGCCAGCAGTTTTATCTGGAGAACCGGGGAGCTGTTTTTT. Translating gives CASSFIWRTGELFF.

This chain joins TRBV15 and TRBJ2-7, with a weak D call TRBD1 (6 bases). Trimming stripped 6 bases from V and 6 bases from J, with 12 bases between. The CDR3 totals 12 residues. The germline CDR1 and CDR2 sequences are LNHNV and YYDKDF (reference sequence). The CDR3 loop is CATSSDRPEQYF. In nucleotides, the CDR3 is TGTGCCACCAGTAGTGACAGGCCCGAGCAGTACTTC.

The V gene is TRBV5-1, the J gene TRBJ2-5, with TRBD1 identical over 10 bases. V dropped 5 bases and J dropped 3; count of bases not matched to a gene: 10. CDR1 and CDR2 (germline): SGHRS, YFSETQ. The CDR3 contains 16 residues. CDR3 bases: TGCGCCAGCAGTTCAACGTCCGGGACAGGGGAAGAGACCCAGTACTTC. Protein: CASSSTSGTGEETQYF.

This clonotype is a singleton in its sample. The chain uses TRBV7-9 and TRBJ2-1; D is unresolved. The CDR3 is 13 residues long. Trimming shortened V by 2 bases and J by 1 base, and 3 bases separated the two germline ends. Germline CDR1 and CDR2: SEHNR and FQNEAQ (reference sequence). CDR3 in DNA: TGTGCCAGCAGCTTAATATCCTACAATGAGCAGTTCTTC. This sequence encodes CASSLISYNEQFF.

This rearrangement joins TRBV4-1 to TRBJ1-4; 7 bases align to TRBD1. Germline lookup yields CDR1 MGHRA and CDR2 YSYEKL. The CDR3 loop spans 14 amino acids. V lost 2 bases and J lost 3; bases outside the gene matches: 0. This CDR3 is CASSQQGANEKLFF. CDR3 bases: TGCGCCAGCAGCCAACAGGGGGCTAATGAAAAACTGTTTTTT.

In DNA form, the CDR3 reads TGTGCCAGCAGTGGGGCGGGACAGGGTAAGCAGTTCTTC. This codes for CASSGAGQGKQFF. This chain connects TRBV6-1 to TRBJ2-1; 9 bases map to TRBD1. Germline CDR1 and CDR2: MNHNS and SASEGT. There are 13 residues in the CDR3. Germline trimming cut 4 bases from V and 11 bases from J; bases unmatched to any gene: 6.

The gene calls are TRBV3-1 and TRBJ2-1, with TRBD1 matching 10 bases. This CDR3 spans 15 amino acids. Germline values: CDR1 LGHDT, CDR2 YNNKEL (reference sequence). V trimming: 2 bases; J trimming: 8 bases; junction bases outside the gene matches: 6. The chain's CDR3 is CASSQRDRGYDEQFF. The DNA of the CDR3 is TGTGCCAGCAGCCAACGGGACAGGGGTTACGATGAGCAGTTCTTC.

The CDR3 sequence is CASSQQRGRTDTQYF. CDR3 DNA sequence: TGCGCCAGCAGCCAACAGCGGGGAAGGACAGATACGCAGTATTTT. The V call is TRBV4-3, the J call TRBJ2-3; 7 bases line up with TRBD2. Trimming at V came to 2 bases and at J to 3 bases, leaving 5 bases not matched to a gene. Per germline, CDR1 LGHNA and CDR2 YSLEER. This CDR3 contains 15 residues.

V usage is TRBV27 and J usage is TRBJ2-1; 9 bases are a match to TRBD2. The CDR3 loop spans 15 amino acids. Per the germline V gene, CDR1 is MNHEY and CDR2 is SMNVEV (reference sequence). Germline trimming cut 6 bases from V and 1 base from J; bases unmatched to any gene: 4. The CDR3 is CASRTLAGSYNEQFF. CDR3 bases: TGTGCCAGCAGGACTCTAGCGGGGTCCTACAATGAGCAGTTCTTC.